This T cell receptor (beta chain) was observed in a study of control samples from healthy donors and cancer patients. This CDR3 region has 16 residues. Germline V gives CDR1 LGHNA, CDR2 YNFKEQ. With V trimmed by 3 bases and J by 6 bases, 9 bases remained unmatched. The protocol was immunoSEQ multiplex PCR, while the TCRdb copy is restricted to in-frame clones and leaves out a portion. The sample records tens of thousands of clones, roughly 86% being singletons. Sequenced material: PBMCs. The rearrangement joins TRBV4-2 to TRBJ2-3; 10 bases align to TRBD2. This TCR derives from an older woman with lung cancer. CDR3 bases: TGTGCCAGCAGCCAGGACTACCTAGCGGGAGTGGATACGCAGTATTTT. Its protein is CASSQDYLAGVDTQYF.